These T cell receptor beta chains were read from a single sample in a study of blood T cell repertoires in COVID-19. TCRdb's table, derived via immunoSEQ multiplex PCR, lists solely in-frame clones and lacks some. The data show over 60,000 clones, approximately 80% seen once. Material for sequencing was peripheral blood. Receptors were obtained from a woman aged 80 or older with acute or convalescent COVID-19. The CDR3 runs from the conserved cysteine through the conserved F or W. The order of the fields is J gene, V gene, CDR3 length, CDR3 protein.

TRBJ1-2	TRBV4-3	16	CASSQDRWTDNYGYTF
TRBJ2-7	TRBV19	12	CASKGVSYEQYF
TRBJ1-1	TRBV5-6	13	CASSQGLRTEAFF
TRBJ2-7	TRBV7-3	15	CASSPTGTAIYEQYF
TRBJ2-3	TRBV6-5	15	CASSYSSGRTDTQYF
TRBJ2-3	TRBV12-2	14	CASRLVLSTDTQYF
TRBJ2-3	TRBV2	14	CASSVQGATDTQYF
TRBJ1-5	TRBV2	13	CASGPGLNQPQHF
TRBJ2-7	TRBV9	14	CASSVRGEPYEQYF
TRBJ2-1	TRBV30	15	CAWSNFRDSWDEQFF
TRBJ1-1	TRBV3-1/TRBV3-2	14	CASSQLGEETEAFF
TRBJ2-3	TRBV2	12	CASKGGGDTQYF
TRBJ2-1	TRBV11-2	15	CASSPDSSSYNEQFF
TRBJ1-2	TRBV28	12	CASQQGSYGYTF
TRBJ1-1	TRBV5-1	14	CASSPRSIELKAFF
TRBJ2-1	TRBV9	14	CASSVDPSRNEQFF
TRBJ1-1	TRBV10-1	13	CASSSTLRTEAFF
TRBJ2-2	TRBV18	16	CASSPAGGPNTGELFF
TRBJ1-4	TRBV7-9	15	CASSPHAGVGEKLFF
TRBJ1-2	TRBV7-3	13	CASSPGGAKGYTF
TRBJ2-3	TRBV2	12	CASGLKGDTQYF
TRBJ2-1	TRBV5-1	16	CASSTTGTGVSNEQFF
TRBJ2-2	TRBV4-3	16	CASSQGGTRSTGELFF
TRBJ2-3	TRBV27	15	CASRGGGQATDTQYF
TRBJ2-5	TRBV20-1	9	CHIPGTQYF
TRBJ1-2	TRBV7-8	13	CASSSGGPTFYTF
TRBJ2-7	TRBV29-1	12	CSVAAANYEQYF
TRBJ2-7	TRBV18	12	CASTGGTYEQYF